This section outlines one T cell receptor beta chain sequence together with its context. Its antigen is still unknown. This same CDR3 is encoded by further DNA sequences in the sample. The assay was immunoSEQ multiplex PCR, and TCRdb's table has in-frame clones only and misses some. The sample lists about 1.5 million clones, 95% to 99% seen once, with 0.4% to 0.55% in the top ten. The trim removed 4 bases at V and 4 bases at J, leaving 6 bases unmatched. This CDR3 has 14 residues. Germline V gene data show CDR1 as SGHRS and CDR2 as YFSETQ. The data belong to a study of shared clonotypes between healthy human individuals. Findings and limits, study-wide: The sharing of roughly 5% of naive CD4 clonotypes was seen across a handful of donors. Having only a few donors restricted how much genetic and exposure-history diversity was captured. Generally, naive subsets came out with larger estimated richness than memory subsets.

The receptor was derived from a man between 25 and 39 years old in good health. Sample: naive CD4+ T cells sorted from blood. Documented subset: CD45RA+ positively selected. The V and J genes are TRBV5-1 and TRBJ2-5; 8 bases fit TRBD1. The CDR3: CASSLQGAGETQYF. CDR3 DNA sequence: TGCGCCAGCAGCCTTCAGGGGGCAGGAGAGACCCAGTACTTC.